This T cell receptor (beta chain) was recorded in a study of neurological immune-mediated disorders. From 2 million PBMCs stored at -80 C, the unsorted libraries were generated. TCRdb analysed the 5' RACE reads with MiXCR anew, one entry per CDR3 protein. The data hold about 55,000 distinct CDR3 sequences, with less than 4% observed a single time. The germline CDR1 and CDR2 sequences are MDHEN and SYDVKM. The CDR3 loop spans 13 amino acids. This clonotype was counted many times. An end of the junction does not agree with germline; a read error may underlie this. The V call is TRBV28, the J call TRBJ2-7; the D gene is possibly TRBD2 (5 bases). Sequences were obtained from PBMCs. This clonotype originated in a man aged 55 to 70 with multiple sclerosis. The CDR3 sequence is CASSLGRHKHFNF. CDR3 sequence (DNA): TGTGCCAGCAGTTTGGGGAGACACAAACACTTTAACTTC.